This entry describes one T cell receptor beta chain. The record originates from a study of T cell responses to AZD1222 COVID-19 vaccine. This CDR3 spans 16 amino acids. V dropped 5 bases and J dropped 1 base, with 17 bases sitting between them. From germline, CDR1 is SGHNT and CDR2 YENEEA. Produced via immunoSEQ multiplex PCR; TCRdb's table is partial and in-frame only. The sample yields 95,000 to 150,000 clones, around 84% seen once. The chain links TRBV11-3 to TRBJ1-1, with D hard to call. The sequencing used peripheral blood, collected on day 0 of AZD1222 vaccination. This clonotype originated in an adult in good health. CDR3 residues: CASSPGGTPSNTEAFF. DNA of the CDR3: TGTGCCAGCAGCCCAGGCGGAACACCCTCGAACACTGAAGCTTTCTTT.